The T cell receptor beta chain under discussion was sequenced for a study of beta chain features in type 1 diabetes. Each of the sorted populations had a purity greater than 98%. This clone has only a few counts. Its antigen is not identified. Study outcomes and limitations: TCRB CDR3s from Type 1 diabetes patients were moderately but significantly shorter in all four CD4+ subsets. At VDJ recombination sites, type 1 diabetes patients had fewer insertions and more deleted nucleotides. Shorter templates might be favored by PCR, and equally so in patients and in controls. Compared with healthy donors, patients appeared to share more similar naive, central memory and regulatory TCRB repertoires.

What was sequenced were expressed TCRB transcripts, since all of the isolated RNA had been reverse transcribed. The protocol was immunoSEQ multiplex PCR, while the TCRdb copy is restricted to in-frame clones and leaves out a portion. Here the sample spans hundreds of thousands of clones, more than 13% being singletons. The CDR3 is made up of 14 amino acids. V shed 5 bases and J 5 bases; nucleotides not matched to a gene: 5. Germline CDR1 and CDR2: SGHTA and FQGNSA. The sequence derives from a man in his late teens or twenties with type 1 diabetes. The chain carries TRBV7-2 and TRBJ1-4; 7 nucleotides agree with TRBD1. Sequences were obtained from naive CD4+ T cells from blood. The DNA for the CDR3 is TGTGCCAGCAGCCGAGACAGGGCAAATGAAAAACTGTTTTTT. Protein sequence: CASSRDRANEKLFF.